These 25 T cell receptor beta chains share one sample of origin, sequenced in a study of cytomegalovirus exposure and HLA in healthy donors. Profiling relied on immunoSEQ multiplex PCR, and the TCRdb table lists in-frame clones only, not all of them. This sample has hundreds of thousands of clones, with 87% found just once. Sequencing was carried out using PBMCs. The source is a man aged 18 to 30 in good health and CMV-seropositive.

The chain links TRBV7-9 to TRBJ2-7; D is perhaps TRBD2 (7 bases). The CDR3 runs to 16 residues. The V and J ends lost 5 bases and 4 bases respectively, with 21 bases between them. Germline loops: CDR1 SEHNR, CDR2 FQNEAQ (reference sequence). DNA for the CDR3: TGTGCCAGCAGCCTAGGGGGGGCCGGGGGCAGGTACGAGCAGTACTTC. As protein: CASSLGGAGGRYEQYF.

The chain links TRBV30 to TRBJ1-2; D is ambiguous. Trimming cost V 0 bases and J 4 bases, with 12 bases left between them. CDR1 GTSNPN and CDR2 SVGIG come from the germline V gene (reference sequence). This CDR3 is 14 amino acids long. Here the CDR3 reads CAWSVDWRRYGYTF. CDR3 DNA: TGTGCCTGGAGTGTAGATTGGCGTCGCTATGGCTACACCTTC. Using reference TRBV30 and TRBJ1-2 for the parts outside the CDR3, the full variable domain is SQTIHQWPATLVQPVGSPLSLECTVEGTSNPNLYWYRQAAGRGLQLLFYSVGIGQISSEVPQNLSASRPQDRQFILSSKKLLLSDSGFYLCAWSVDWRRYGYTFGSGTRLTVV.

The chain couples TRBV5-4 to TRBJ2-7, with TRBD2 identical over 9 bases. This CDR3 has 14 residues. CDR1 is SGHNT and CDR2 is YYREEE in the germline V gene (reference sequence). V dropped 3 bases and J dropped 5; count of bases not matched to a gene: 6. The CDR3 DNA is TGTGCCAGCAGCTCGGCCGGACTAGCGAACGAGCAGTACTTC. It yields the protein CASSSAGLANEQYF.

V and J are TRBV28 and TRBJ2-5; possibly TRBD1 for D (5 bases). The germline V gene has CDR1 MDHEN and CDR2 SYDVKM. V was pared by 5 bases and J by 6 bases, with 22 bases between. This CDR3 is 16 amino acids long. The DNA of the CDR3 is TGTGCCAGCAGTCTCCCCGGGCAGGGATTCGGAAAGACCCAGTACTTC. Residues: CASSLPGQGFGKTQYF.

Only a few counts were recorded for this clone. The J gene is TRBJ1-5, the V gene TRBV7-8; possible D gene TRBD1, 5 bases. Germline V gene lookup returns CDR1 SGHVS and CDR2 FQNEAQ. The V end was cut by 5 bases, the J end by 0 bases, with 20 bases between. The CDR3 has 18 amino acids. As DNA, the CDR3 is TGTGCCAGCAGCCCAGACTTCGGGGGAATTTATAGCAATCAGCCCCAGCATTTT. This sequence encodes CASSPDFGGIYSNQPQHF.

V usage is TRBV27 and J usage is TRBJ1-1; unclear D gene. Germline lookup yields CDR1 MNHEY and CDR2 SMNVEV (reference sequence). The CDR3 length is 15 residues. V gave up 7 bases and J gave up 5 bases, with 20 bases separating them. The CDR3 loop reads CASTRYREGGTEAFF. As DNA, the CDR3 is TGTGCCAGCACTAGGTACCGGGAAGGAGGGACTGAAGCTTTCTTT.

This rearrangement joins TRBV27 to TRBJ2-2, with no clear D. There are 13 residues in the CDR3. Looked up from germline, CDR1 is MNHEY and CDR2 is SMNVEV (reference sequence). With 5 bases removed from V and 6 bases from J, the gap between germline ends came to 10 bases. The CDR3 region has the DNA TGTGCCAGCAGTGAATTTCGGGCCGGGGAGCTGTTTTTT. Amino acid sequence: CASSEFRAGELFF.

The CDR3 loop reads CSALTDGELFF. In DNA, the CDR3 is TGCAGTGCTCTGACGGACGGGGAGCTGTTTTTT. V usage is TRBV20-1 and J usage is TRBJ2-2, with unresolved D. The germline CDR1 and CDR2 sequences are DFQATT and SNEGSKA (reference sequence). The CDR3 runs to 11 residues. V was pared by 5 bases and J by 7 bases, with 8 bases between.

This clone turned up a few times. The V gene is TRBV4-1, the J gene TRBJ2-4; 7 positions agree with TRBD2. CDR1 is MGHRA and CDR2 is YSYEKL in the germline V gene. Germline trimming cut 1 base from V and 7 bases from J; bases unmatched to any gene: 13. The CDR3 is made up of 17 amino acids. This CDR3 is CASSQGLLGPRENIQYF. The CDR3 nucleotides are TGCGCCAGCAGCCAAGGGTTGTTGGGGCCGCGGGAGAACATTCAGTACTTC.

The rearrangement uses TRBV7-3 and TRBJ2-1, with D possibly being TRBD1 (6 bases). The CDR3 loop spans 15 amino acids. V lost 4 bases to trimming and J lost 2 bases, with 12 bases between them. Germline CDR1 reads SGHTA; CDR2 reads FQGTGA. This CDR3 reads CASSSQGSPYNEQFF. The CDR3 bases are TGTGCCAGCAGCTCGCAGGGGAGCCCCTACAATGAGCAGTTCTTC.

The genes are TRBV10-2 and TRBJ1-1; maybe TRBD1 (5 bases). V was trimmed by 6 bases and J by 6 bases, leaving 8 bases between them. Germline V gene data show CDR1 as WSHSY and CDR2 as SAAADI. The CDR3 spans 11 residues. The CDR3 here is CASSGGAEAFF. The CDR3 bases are TGCGCCAGCAGCGGAGGGGCTGAAGCTTTCTTT.

This clone was counted once. The chain employs TRBV2 and TRBJ2-5; possibly TRBD1 for D (6 bases). Germline values: CDR1 SNHLY, CDR2 FYNNEI. The V end lost 2 bases, the J end lost 0 bases, and 7 bases lay between the germline ends. The CDR3 runs to 14 residues. The CDR3 DNA is TGTGCCAGCAGTGAAAGGGACAACCAAGAGACCCAGTACTTC. It codes for CASSERDNQETQYF. Full variable domain (outside the CDR3, taken from reference TRBV2 and TRBJ2-5): EPEVTQTPSHQVTQMGQEVILRCVPISNHLYFYWYRQILGQKVEFLVSFYNNEISEKSEIFDDQFSVERPDGSNFTLKIRSTKLEDSAMYFCASSERDNQETQYFGPGTRLLVL.

J is TRBJ1-2 and V is TRBV5-1; 7 nucleotides match TRBD1. V lost 3 bases and J lost 8; bases outside the gene matches: 13. Germline CDR1 reads SGHRS; CDR2 reads YFSETQ. The CDR3 is 15 amino acids. This chain's CDR3 is CASSWTGAGSGGYTF. The CDR3 DNA sequence: TGCGCCAGCAGCTGGACAGGTGCTGGTTCGGGGGGCTACACCTTC.

This sequence joins TRBV9 and TRBJ2-7, with TRBD1 as a possible D gene (7 bases). This CDR3 region has 14 residues. V lost 4 bases, J lost 5 bases, and 16 bases lay in between. CDR1 and CDR2 from the germline V gene are SGDLS and YYNGEE. As DNA, the CDR3 is TGTGCCAGCAGCACCTCAGGGGGGCCACACGAGCAGTACTTC. It codes for CASSTSGGPHEQYF.

The chain joins TRBV19 to TRBJ2-1, with 9 bases that match TRBD2. Per germline, CDR1 LNHDA and CDR2 SQIVND (reference sequence). V gave up 4 bases and J gave up 2 bases; unmatched junction bases: 6. CDR3 size: 16 residues. The DNA for the CDR3 is TGTGCCAGTAGTAGATGGGCGGGAGGGCCCTACAATGAGCAGTTCTTC. Translation gives CASSRWAGGPYNEQFF.

The chain couples TRBV9 to TRBJ2-7, with 7 bases matching TRBD2. V lost 4 bases, J lost 5 bases, and 12 bases stayed unmatched. Germline V gene lookup returns CDR1 SGDLS and CDR2 YYNGEE. This CDR3 comprises 15 residues. Written as DNA, the CDR3 is TGTGCCAGCAGCCCCCAAGCTAAGCGGGGAAACGAGCAGTACTTC. Protein product: CASSPQAKRGNEQYF.

This clone has a single count. The CDR3 DNA reads as TGTGCCAGCAGTTCCGCGCCCGGGGAGCTGTTTTTT. Amino acid sequence: CASSSAPGELFF. V usage is TRBV27 and J usage is TRBJ2-2, with D unresolved. Germline loops: CDR1 MNHEY, CDR2 SMNVEV (reference sequence). Trimming removed 4 bases from V and 6 bases from J, with 6 bases in between. The CDR3 sequence is 12 residues long.

The CDR3 sequence: CASSSGPNYGYTF. The CDR3 region has the DNA TGTGCCAGCAGTTCCGGGCCCAACTATGGCTACACCTTC. The chain employs TRBV6-1 and TRBJ1-2; D is ambiguous. This CDR3 region has 13 residues. The germline CDR1 and CDR2 sequences are MNHNS and SASEGT. V was cut by 5 bases and J by 2 bases, with 9 bases left in between.

Written as DNA, the CDR3 is TGTGCCAGCAGCTTAGTTAATAGCGGGAGGGCCCATGAGCAGTTCTTC. This gives the protein CASSLVNSGRAHEQFF. This chain connects TRBV7-9 to TRBJ2-1, with 11 bases identical to TRBD2. This CDR3 has 16 residues. With V trimmed by 1 base and J by 8 bases, 7 bases remained unmatched. Per the germline V gene, CDR1 is SEHNR and CDR2 is FQNEAQ (reference sequence).

The rearrangement uses TRBV7-2 and TRBJ1-3, with TRBD1 matching over 9 bases. The CDR3 runs 13 residues. Germline assignment: CDR1 SGHTA and CDR2 FQGNSA. V lost 6 bases to trimming and J lost 8 bases; unmatched junction nucleotides: 5. The CDR3 sequence is CASSRQGGDTIYF. CDR3 coding DNA: TGTGCCAGCAGTCGACAGGGGGGGGACACCATATATTTT.

The chain couples TRBV11-2 to TRBJ2-7; a possible D gene is TRBD2 (6 bases). The CDR3 is made up of 13 amino acids. From germline, CDR1 is SGHAT and CDR2 FQNNGV. The V end was cut by 5 bases, the J end by 3 bases, with 11 bases between. The CDR3 is CASSPGLDYEQYF. CDR3 nucleotide sequence: TGTGCCAGCAGCCCGGGACTCGACTACGAGCAGTACTTC.

The rearrangement uses TRBV30 and TRBJ2-5; D is possibly TRBD2 (5 bases). This CDR3 has 13 residues. Per the germline V gene, CDR1 is GTSNPN and CDR2 is SVGIG (reference sequence). Trimming took off 4 bases at V and 7 bases at J, with 16 bases between the two ends. Written as DNA, the CDR3 is TGTGCCTGGAACCGGGGTAGTCCGGGGACCCAGTACTTC. Translated, it gives CAWNRGSPGTQYF.

The chain links TRBV29-1 to TRBJ2-5, with TRBD1 matching over 7 bases. Germline CDR1 is SQVTM and CDR2 is ANQGSEA. The CDR3 is 14 residues long. V lost 4 bases, J lost 2 bases, and 7 bases stayed unmatched. The CDR3 loop is CSVVGRGFQETQYF. For the CDR3, the DNA is TGCAGCGTTGTTGGCAGGGGGTTTCAAGAGACCCAGTACTTC.

The chain recombines TRBV6-1 with TRBJ1-3, with D uncertain. V was trimmed by 4 bases and J by 2 bases, leaving 6 bases between them. CDR1 is MNHNS and CDR2 is SASEGT in the germline V gene. The CDR3 contains 13 residues. The CDR3 coding sequence is TGTGCCAGCAGTGTCTCCCCTGGAAACACCATATATTTT. Protein: CASSVSPGNTIYF.

This chain joins TRBV11-1 and TRBJ1-2; the match to TRBD1 covers 8 bases. From germline, CDR1 is SGHAT and CDR2 FQDESV (reference sequence). The CDR3 extends over 14 amino acids. V shed 5 bases, J shed 10 bases, and the junction held 12 bases outside the gene matches. The CDR3 DNA reads TGTGCCAGCAGCCAAACTCGGACAGGGAGTGTCTACACCTTC. Protein sequence: CASSQTRTGSVYTF.